These 7 T cell receptor beta chains came from one sample sequenced in a study of response to subunit inactivated influenza vaccine. Each CDR3 protein is one row after TCRdb ran MiXCR on the RT-PCR reads. The sample shows 150,000 to 200,000 distinct CDR3 sequences, roughly 12% of them seen only once. The sample was also linked to a second study, of T cells expressing NK-cell markers. From that second work: UMIs were included in TCR beta cDNA generated by 5'RACE template switching.

The source was CD8+ T cells sorted from PBMCs, collected roughly 13 days after vaccination. These receptors were taken from a man aged 50 or older who received an inactivated influenza vaccine.

This clonotype was seen only a few times. The V gene is TRBV14, the J gene TRBJ2-5, with D maybe TRBD2 (6 bases). In germline, CDR1 is SGHDN, CDR2 FVKESK. V dropped 3 bases and J dropped 7 bases, with 15 bases sitting between them. This CDR3 comprises 14 residues. The CDR3 bases are TGTGCCAGCAGCCACCCCCAGCAGGGAGGGACCCAGTACTTC. The encoded protein is CASSHPQQGGTQYF.

The table lists this clonotype with many counts. The J gene is TRBJ2-2, the V gene TRBV5-1; tentative D call: TRBD2 (5 bases). The germline CDR1 and CDR2 sequences are SGHRS and YFSETQ. The CDR3 consists of 16 residues. Trimming left V 4 bases short and J 2 bases short, with 15 bases between. For the CDR3, the DNA is TGCGCCAGCAGCCAAGGCCCGGGGTATAACACCGGGGAGCTGTTTTTT. Amino acid sequence: CASSQGPGYNTGELFF.

The rearrangement links TRBV7-3 to TRBJ2-3, with 7 bases fitting TRBD1. CDR1 SGHTA and CDR2 FQGTGA come from the germline V gene. V was clipped by 4 bases and J by 6 bases; unmatched bases: 10. The CDR3 covers 15 residues. The CDR3 sequence: CASSSGRTGEDTQYF. CDR3 coding DNA: TGTGCCAGCAGCTCAGGCCGTACAGGGGAGGATACGCAGTATTTT.

This clonotype was observed a few times. The DNA of the CDR3 is TGTGCCAGCAGCTTGGGTTCATTTCGGTCACCCCTCCACTTT. Residues: CASSLGSFRSPLHF. The chain employs TRBV5-5 and TRBJ1-6, with D hard to call. Per germline, CDR1 SGHKS and CDR2 YYEKEE (reference sequence). V was shortened by 0 bases and J by 10 bases, with 11 bases between the two germline ends. This CDR3 has 14 residues.

The gene calls are TRBV10-2 and TRBJ2-1, with D perhaps matching TRBD2 (7 bases). The CDR3 is 15 residues long. V was cut by 10 bases and J by 2 bases, with 18 bases left in between. Germline values: CDR1 WSHSY, CDR2 SAAADI. The CDR3 bases are TGCGCCACCCAAAGTGGGGGGGCCCCCTACAATGAGCAGTTCTTC. Protein product: CATQSGGAPYNEQFF.

This clonotype was seen a handful of times. CDR3 sequence (DNA): TGTGCCAGCAGCTTATCCAGGTGGACTGAAGCTTTCTTT. This sequence encodes CASSLSRWTEAFF. The chain has TRBV11-2 and TRBJ1-1; unclear D gene. The CDR3 has 13 residues. In germline, CDR1 is SGHAT, CDR2 FQNNGV. Trimming removed 2 bases at V and 5 bases at J, with 9 bases between.

This chain connects TRBV18 to TRBJ2-1, with a weak D call TRBD2 (6 bases). This CDR3 contains 15 residues. Per germline, CDR1 KGHSH and CDR2 LQKENI. Trimming cost V 3 bases and J 1 base, with 10 bases left between them. The CDR3 here is CASSPGAGSYNEQFF. CDR3 nucleotide sequence: TGTGCCAGCTCACCTGGGGCGGGGTCCTACAATGAGCAGTTCTTC.